The present TCR beta chain was sequenced within a study of blood T cell repertoires in COVID-19. Study overall: Acute and convalescent COVID-19 specimens originated in the United States, Italy and Spain. Sample material is recorded as cDNA or gDNA derived from T cells, B-cell-depleted T cells, or PBMCs.

Per the original methods: Quantification of nucleated cells was approximated via reference gene primer amplification. Generated by immunoSEQ multiplex PCR, the TCRdb table keeps only in-frame clones and is missing some. That table gives V, J and clone size, and the DNA gave D and trimming. Of around 80,000 clones in the sample, almost 85% are singletons; the top ten hold 10% to 15%. The germline CDR1 and CDR2 sequences are LNHDA and SQIVND (reference sequence). The germline V and J ends were trimmed by 0 bases and 4 bases, with 6 bases remaining between them. CDR3 length: 14 residues. This chain uses TRBV19 with TRBJ1-4; D unresolved. This receptor was identified in an elderly man with acute or convalescent COVID-19. Sequences were obtained from peripheral blood. This CDR3 is CASSIEPVNEKLFF. CDR3 in DNA: TGTGCCAGTAGTATAGAGCCGGTTAATGAAAAACTGTTTTTT.